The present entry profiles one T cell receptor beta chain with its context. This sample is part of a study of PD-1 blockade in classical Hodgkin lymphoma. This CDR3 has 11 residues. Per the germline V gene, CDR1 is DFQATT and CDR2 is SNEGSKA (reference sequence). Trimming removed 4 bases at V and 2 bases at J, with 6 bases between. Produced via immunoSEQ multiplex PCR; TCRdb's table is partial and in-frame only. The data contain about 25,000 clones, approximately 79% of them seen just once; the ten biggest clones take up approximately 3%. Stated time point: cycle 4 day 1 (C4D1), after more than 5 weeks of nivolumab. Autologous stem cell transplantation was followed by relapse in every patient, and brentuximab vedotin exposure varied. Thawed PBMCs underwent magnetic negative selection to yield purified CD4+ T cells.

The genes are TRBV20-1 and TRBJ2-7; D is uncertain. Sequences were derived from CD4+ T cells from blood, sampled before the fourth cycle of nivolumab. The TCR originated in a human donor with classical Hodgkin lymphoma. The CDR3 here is CSATETYEQYF. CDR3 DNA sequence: TGCAGTGCTACCGAGACCTACGAGCAGTACTTC.